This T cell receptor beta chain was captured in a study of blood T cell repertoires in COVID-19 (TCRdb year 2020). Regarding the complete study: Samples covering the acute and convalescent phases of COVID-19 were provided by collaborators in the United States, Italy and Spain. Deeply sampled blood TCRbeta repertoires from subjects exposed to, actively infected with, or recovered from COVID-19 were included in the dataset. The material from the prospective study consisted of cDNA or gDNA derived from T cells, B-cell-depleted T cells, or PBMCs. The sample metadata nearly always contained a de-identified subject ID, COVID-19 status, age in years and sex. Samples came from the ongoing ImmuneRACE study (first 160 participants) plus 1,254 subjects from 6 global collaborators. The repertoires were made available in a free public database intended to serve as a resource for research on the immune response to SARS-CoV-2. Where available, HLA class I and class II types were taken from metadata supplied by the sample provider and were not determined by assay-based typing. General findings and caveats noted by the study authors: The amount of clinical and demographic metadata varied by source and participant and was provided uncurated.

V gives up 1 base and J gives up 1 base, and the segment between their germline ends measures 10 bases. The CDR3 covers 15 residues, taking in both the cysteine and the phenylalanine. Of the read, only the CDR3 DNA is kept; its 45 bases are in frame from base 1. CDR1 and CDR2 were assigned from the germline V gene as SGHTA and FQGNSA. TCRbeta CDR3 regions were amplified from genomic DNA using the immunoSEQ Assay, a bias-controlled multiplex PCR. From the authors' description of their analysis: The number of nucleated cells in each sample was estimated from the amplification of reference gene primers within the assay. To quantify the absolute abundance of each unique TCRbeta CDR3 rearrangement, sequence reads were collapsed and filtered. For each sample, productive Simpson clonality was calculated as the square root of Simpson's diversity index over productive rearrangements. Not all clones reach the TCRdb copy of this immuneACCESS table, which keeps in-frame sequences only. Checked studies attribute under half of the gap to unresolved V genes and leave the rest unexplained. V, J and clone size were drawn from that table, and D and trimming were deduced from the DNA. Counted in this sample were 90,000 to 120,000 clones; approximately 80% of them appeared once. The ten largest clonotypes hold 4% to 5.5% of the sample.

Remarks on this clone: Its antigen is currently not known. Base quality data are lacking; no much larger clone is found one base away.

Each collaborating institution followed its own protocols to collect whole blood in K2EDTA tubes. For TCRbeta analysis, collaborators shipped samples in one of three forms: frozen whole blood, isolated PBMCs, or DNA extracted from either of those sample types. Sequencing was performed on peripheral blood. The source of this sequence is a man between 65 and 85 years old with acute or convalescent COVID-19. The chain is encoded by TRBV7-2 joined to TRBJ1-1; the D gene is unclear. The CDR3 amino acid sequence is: CASSLDFAKNTEAFF. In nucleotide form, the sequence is TGTGCCAGCAGCTTAGATTTCGCTAAGAACACTGAAGCTTTCTTT. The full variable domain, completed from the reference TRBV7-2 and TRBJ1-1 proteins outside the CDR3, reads GAGVSQSPSNKVTEKGKDVELRCDPISGHTALYWYRQSLGQGLEFLIYFQGNSAPDKSGLPSDRFSAERTGGSVSTLTIQRTQQEDSAVYLCASSLDFAKNTEAFFGQGTRLTVV.